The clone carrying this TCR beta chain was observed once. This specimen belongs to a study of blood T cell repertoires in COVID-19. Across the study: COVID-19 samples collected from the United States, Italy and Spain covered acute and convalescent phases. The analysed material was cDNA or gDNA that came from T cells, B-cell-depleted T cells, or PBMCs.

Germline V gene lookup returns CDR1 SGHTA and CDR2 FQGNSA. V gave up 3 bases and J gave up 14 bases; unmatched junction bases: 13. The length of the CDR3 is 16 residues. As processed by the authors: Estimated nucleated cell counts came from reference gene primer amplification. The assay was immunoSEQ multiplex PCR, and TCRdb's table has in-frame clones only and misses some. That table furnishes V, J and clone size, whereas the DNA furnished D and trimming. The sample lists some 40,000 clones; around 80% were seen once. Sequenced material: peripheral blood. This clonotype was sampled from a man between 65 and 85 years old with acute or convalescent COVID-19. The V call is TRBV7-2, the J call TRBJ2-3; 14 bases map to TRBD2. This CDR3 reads CASSFSAGLAGVGLYF. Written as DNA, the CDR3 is TGTGCCAGCAGCTTCTCGGCGGGACTAGCGGGGGTCGGGCTGTATTTT.